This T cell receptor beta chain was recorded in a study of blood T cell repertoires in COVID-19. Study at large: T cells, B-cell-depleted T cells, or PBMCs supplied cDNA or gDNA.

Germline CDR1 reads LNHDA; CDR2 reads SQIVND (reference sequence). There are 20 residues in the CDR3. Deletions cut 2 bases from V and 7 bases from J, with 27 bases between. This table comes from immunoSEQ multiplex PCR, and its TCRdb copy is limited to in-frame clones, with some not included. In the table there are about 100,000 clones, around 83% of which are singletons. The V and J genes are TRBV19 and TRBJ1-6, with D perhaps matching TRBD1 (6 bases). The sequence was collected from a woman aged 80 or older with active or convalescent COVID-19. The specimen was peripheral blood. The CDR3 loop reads CASSIIGAGAPMIWNSPLHF. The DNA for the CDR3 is TGTGCCAGTAGTATAATCGGGGCAGGGGCCCCCATGATTTGGAATTCACCCCTCCACTTT.